The sample holds many counts of the clone carrying this T cell receptor (beta chain). The library tagged each cDNA molecule with unique molecular identifiers. MiXCR was run by TCRdb on the RACE reads, yielding one entry per CDR3 protein. The sample comprises over 45,000 distinct CDR3 sequences, about 9.6% of which are singletons, and roughly 15% rests with the top ten. This sample is part of a study of human T cells and chemical hapten exposure. This CDR3 is 13 amino acids long. CDR1 and CDR2 from the germline V gene are MNHEY and SVGAGI. V was trimmed by 6 bases and J by 5 bases, leaving 14 bases between them. The time point is: patch test 1, 2 weeks after DPC sensitization. Described treatment: therapeutic diphenylcyclopropenone sensitization with weekly scalp DPC.

The J gene is TRBJ2-7, the V gene TRBV6-5; TRBD1 might be the D (5 bases). The specimen comprised whole blood, sampled in connection with sensitization to the hapten diphenylcyclopropenone (DPC). The receptor was isolated from a woman aged 40-49 years with alopecia areata. Some clones in this sample may be carry-over from other donors' samples. The CDR3 sequence: CASRQGSWHEQYF. CDR3 DNA sequence: TGTGCCAGCAGGCAGGGTTCTTGGCACGAGCAGTACTTC.